The following is a T cell receptor beta chain sequence with its context. Its antigen is as yet unknown. The data belong to a study of OX40 agonist ivuxolimab in advanced cancers. Whole-study context: Administration of intravenous ivuxolimab to patients occurred every 2 weeks at 0.01 to 10 mg/kg. Three patients, one with hepatocellular carcinoma and two with cutaneous melanoma, achieved partial responses. Notes on the study in general: Both blood CD4+ and CD8+ T cells showed clonal growth by week 6 at 0.1 to 3.0 mg/kg.

CDR1 and CDR2 (germline): SQVTM, ANQGSEA. Between the trimmed V and J ends, which lost 3 bases and 7 bases, there was a span of 13 bases. The CDR3 spans 12 residues. Measured with immunoSEQ multiplex PCR; TCRdb has only the in-frame clones, and not every one. The sample has roughly 61,000 clones; 82% are singletons. Here the sequenced sample was CD4+ or CD8+ T cells sorted from blood, taken in a trial of the OX40 agonist ivuxolimab. V gene TRBV29-1 combines with J gene TRBJ2-7; D tentatively reads TRBD1 or TRBD2 (6 bases each). The sequence came from an adult with an advanced solid tumor such as melanoma, head and neck, liver or kidney cancer. Here the CDR3 DNA reads TGCAGCGTTGATGAGGGGGGAAGGGAGCAGTACTTC. This encodes CSVDEGGREQYF.